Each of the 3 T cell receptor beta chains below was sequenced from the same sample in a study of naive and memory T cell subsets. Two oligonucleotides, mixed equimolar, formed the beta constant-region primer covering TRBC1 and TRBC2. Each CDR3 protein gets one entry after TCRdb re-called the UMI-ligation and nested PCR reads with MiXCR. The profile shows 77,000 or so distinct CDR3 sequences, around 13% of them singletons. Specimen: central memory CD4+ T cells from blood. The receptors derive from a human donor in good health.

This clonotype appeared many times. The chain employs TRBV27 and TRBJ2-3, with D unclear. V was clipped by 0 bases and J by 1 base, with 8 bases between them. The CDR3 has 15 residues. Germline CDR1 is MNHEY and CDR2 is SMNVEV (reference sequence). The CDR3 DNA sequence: TGTGCCAGCAGTTTATCGCGGAGAGGCACAGATACGCAGTATTTT. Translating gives CASSLSRRGTDTQYF.

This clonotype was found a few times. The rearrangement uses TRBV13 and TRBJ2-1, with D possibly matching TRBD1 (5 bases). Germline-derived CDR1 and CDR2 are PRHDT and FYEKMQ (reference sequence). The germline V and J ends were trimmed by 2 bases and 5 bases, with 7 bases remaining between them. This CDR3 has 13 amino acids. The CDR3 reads CASSLLDNNEQFF. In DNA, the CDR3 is TGTGCCAGCAGCTTATTGGACAACAATGAGCAGTTCTTC.

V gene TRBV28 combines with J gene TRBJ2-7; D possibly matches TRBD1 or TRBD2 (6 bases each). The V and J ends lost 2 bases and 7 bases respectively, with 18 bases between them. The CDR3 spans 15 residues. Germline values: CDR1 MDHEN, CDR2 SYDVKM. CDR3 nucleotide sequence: TGTGCCAGCAGTTTACCTGGCGTGTTAGGGGGGGAGCAGTACTTC. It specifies CASSLPGVLGGEQYF.